The 23 T cell receptor beta chains presented below share a single source sample, sequenced in a study of tumor-infiltrating lymphocytes in primary liver carcinoma. RNA was extracted from whole blood without cell sorting, alongside germline DNA. TCR beta cDNA was prepared out of roughly 490 ng total RNA by means of a constant-region primer. The TCR beta library was amplified through three nested multiplex PCR rounds in a modified ARM-PCR procedure. A C-beta reverse primer and TRBV1-TRBV30 forward primers served in each of the first two PCR rounds, at about 9 cycles apiece. TCRdb processed the multiplex PCR reads anew with MiXCR; each CDR3 protein has one entry. The repertoire consists of fewer than 350,000 distinct CDR3 sequences, with about 62% occurring once and the leading ten covering roughly 9%. The sequenced sample was peripheral blood. All receptors come from a man in his forties with primary liver carcinoma and hepatitis B virus infection.

The chain couples TRBV7-9 to TRBJ2-2; TRBD1 is a possible D gene (6 bases). The germline CDR1 and CDR2 sequences are SEHNR and FQNEAQ (reference sequence). V shed 0 bases and J shed 5 bases, with 7 bases lying between them. This CDR3 comprises 14 residues. This CDR3 is CASSLAQGTGELFF. The CDR3 DNA sequence: TGTGCCAGCAGCTTAGCGCAGGGGACCGGGGAGCTGTTTTTT. Variable domain in full (rest from reference TRBV7-9 and TRBJ2-2): DTGVSQNPRHKITKRGQNVTFRCDPISEHNRLYWYRQTLGQGPEFLTYFQNEAQLEKSRLLSDRFSAERPKGSFSTLEIQRTEQGDSAMYLCASSLAQGTGELFFGEGSRLTVL.

This clonotype was seen a few times. This chain joins TRBV5-4 and TRBJ2-5; either TRBD1 or TRBD2 may supply D (6 bases each). Trimming left V 3 bases short and J 4 bases short, with 16 bases between. This CDR3 has 15 amino acids. Germline values: CDR1 SGHNT, CDR2 YYREEE (reference sequence). CDR3: CASSSLVGGGETQYF. The CDR3 region has the DNA TGTGCCAGCAGCTCTCTGGTGGGGGGCGGAGAGACCCAGTACTTC. The variable domain in full, with the rest retrieved from reference TRBV5-4 and TRBJ2-5, is ETGVTQSPTHLIKTRGQQVTLRCSSQSGHNTVSWYQQALGQGPQFIFQYYREEENGRGNFPPRFSGLQFPNYSSELNVNALELDDSALYLCASSSLVGGGETQYFGPGTRLLVL.

As to this clonotype: One base away lies a much larger clone, so this may be a sequencing read error. The J gene is TRBJ1-1, the V gene TRBV6-5, with TRBD1 matching 7 bases. The CDR3 has 15 amino acids. Germline CDR1 MNHEY, CDR2 SVGAGI. The V segment lost 2 bases and the J segment 4 bases; nucleotides outside the gene matches: 7. The CDR3 region is CASSYGNRGGTEAFF. The CDR3 DNA follows: TGTGCCAGCAGTTACGGGAACAGGGGAGGCACTGAAGCTTTCTTT.

This clonotype was observed a handful of times. A much larger clonotype is one base distant, so this may be a read error. The chain recombines TRBV4-2 with TRBJ2-2; D is ambiguous. The germline V gene encodes CDR1 LGHNA and CDR2 YNFKEQ. V was clipped by 7 bases and J by 9 bases, with 15 bases between them. The length of the CDR3 is 13 residues. The CDR3: CASNPSALRELFF. As DNA, the CDR3 is TGTGCCAGCAACCCCTCCGCCCTAAGGGAGCTGTTTTTT.

This clonotype was recorded at least ten times. The chain carries TRBV11-3 and TRBJ2-3; 8 bases match TRBD2. This CDR3 has 16 residues. Germline loops: CDR1 SGHNT, CDR2 YENEEA. With 5 bases clipped from V and 0 bases from J, the junction kept 7 bases outside the gene matches. The CDR3 DNA sequence: TGTGCCAGCAGCCTCACTAGCGGCTCTAGCACAGATACGCAGTATTTT. Translation gives CASSLTSGSSTDTQYF.

This clonotype has only a few counts. The chain joins TRBV5-4 to TRBJ2-1, with 10 bases fitting TRBD2. The CDR3 is made up of 16 amino acids. The ends lost 0 bases at V and 4 bases at J; junction bases unmatched: 4. Germline V gene sequence: CDR1 SGHNT, CDR2 YYREEE (reference sequence). The CDR3, as DNA: TGTGCCAGCAGCTTGGGAGCGGGAGGGTTGTACAATGAGCAGTTCTTC. It is translated as CASSLGAGGLYNEQFF.

This clonotype was detected only once. This may stem from a read error, because a much larger clone lies one nucleotide away. The chain uses TRBV6-1 and TRBJ2-2, with D perhaps matching TRBD2 (5 bases). This CDR3 is 13 amino acids long. CDR1 and CDR2 (germline): MNHNS, SASEGT. Here the CDR3 DNA reads TGTGCCAGCAGTGAACTCGGCGCCGGGGAGATGTTTTTT. Encoded protein: CASSELGAGEMFF.

V is TRBV28 and J is TRBJ2-7; D not certain. Looked up from germline, CDR1 is MDHEN and CDR2 is SYDVKM. This CDR3 region has 14 residues. V was shortened by 5 bases and J by 0 bases, with 11 bases between the two germline ends. CDR3 amino acids: CASSVVMSSYEQYF. The CDR3 nucleotides read TGTGCCAGCAGTGTGGTAATGAGCTCCTACGAGCAGTACTTC.

Regarding this clonotype: A read error may produce the germline difference seen at one junction end. The chain has TRBV5-4 and TRBJ1-2; no clear D gene. The CDR3 spans 13 residues. Per the germline V gene, CDR1 is SGHNT and CDR2 is YYREEE (reference sequence). In DNA form, the CDR3 reads TGCGCCAGCAGCTTGAATGGGATCGATGGCTACACCTTC. This codes for CASSLNGIDGYTF.

As concerns this clonotype: Because the CDR3 is missing its conserved closing phenylalanine or tryptophan, this is likely a read error. The chain uses TRBV4-2 and TRBJ2-3; 10 nucleotides agree with TRBD2. With V trimmed by 5 bases and J by 3 bases, 8 bases remained unmatched. There are 16 residues in the CDR3. The germline gives CDR1 LGHNA, CDR2 YNFKEQ. CDR3 sequence (DNA): TGTGCCAGCAGCGCGCAGACTAGCGGGCGAACAGATACGCAGTATTCT. It encodes CASSAQTSGRTDTQYS.

Points on this clonotype: A much larger clone differs from this one at a single base, so this may be a read error. J is TRBJ2-7 and V is TRBV4-2, with a weak D call TRBD1 (6 bases). Germline V gene lookup returns CDR1 LGHNA and CDR2 YNFKEQ. Trimming cost V 0 bases and J 0 bases, with 9 bases left between them. The CDR3 has 15 amino acids. This chain's CDR3 is CASSQDQDSSYEQYF. CDR3 coding DNA: TGTGCCAGCAGCCAAGATCAGGACAGCTCCTACGAGCAGTACTTC.

A note on this clonotype: Sequence at one end of the junction differs from germline and may be a read error. The chain uses TRBV7-9 and TRBJ1-5; 9 bases line up with TRBD1. CDR1 SEHNR and CDR2 FQNEAQ come from the germline V gene (reference sequence). CDR3 size: 16 residues. The CDR3 coding sequence is TGTGCCAGCAGCACCGATAGGACAGGGGCTAATCATCCCCAGCATTTT. Its protein is CASSTDRTGANHPQHF.

This clonotype was seen ten or more times. In DNA form, the CDR3 reads TGCAGCGCAGCCAGTGACAGGGCAAATCGCGAGCAGTACTTC. Amino acid sequence: CSAASDRANREQYF. The chain is built from TRBV29-1 and TRBJ2-7; TRBD1 aligns across 7 bases. Trimming took 7 bases from V and 6 from J; bases not matched to a gene: 15. Germline values: CDR1 SQVTM, CDR2 ANQGSEA. This CDR3 spans 14 amino acids.

This clonotype was recorded at least ten times. V gene TRBV6-6 combines with J gene TRBJ2-1, with no clear D. Trimming took 7 bases from V and 8 from J, leaving 18 bases between them. The CDR3 consists of 14 residues. Germline V gene data show CDR1 as MNHNY and CDR2 as SVGAGI (reference sequence). The CDR3 bases are TGTGCCAGCAACCCAACGCTGCTAACATATGAGCAGTTCTTC. This gives the protein CASNPTLLTYEQFF.

About this clonotype itself: A clone one base away is much larger, so this may be a read error. The V and J genes are TRBV6-1 and TRBJ2-3; D is perhaps TRBD2 (6 bases). V shed 4 bases and J shed 2 bases, with 31 bases lying between them. Germline CDR1 is MNHNS and CDR2 is SASEGT. This CDR3 spans 21 amino acids. The CDR3 DNA reads as TGTGCCAGCAGTGTCCTACCAGGAGGCTCCGGGGGTGGGAGCAACACAGATACGCAGTATTTT. Translating gives CASSVLPGGSGGGSNTDTQYF.

The chain uses TRBV11-2 and TRBJ2-1; no definite D call. Germline V gene data show CDR1 as SGHAT and CDR2 as FQNNGV. Trimming removed 9 bases at V and 10 bases at J, with 19 bases between. The CDR3 length is 13 residues. As DNA, the CDR3 is TGTGCCAGTGGCTTGTACACCTCGGGCGAGCAGTTCTTC. The encoded protein is CASGLYTSGEQFF. The entire variable domain, with the rest obtained from reference TRBV11-2 and TRBJ2-1, is as follows: EAGVAQSPRYKIIEKRQSVAFWCNPISGHATLYWYQQILGQGPKLLIQFQNNGVVDDSQLPKDRFSAERLKGVDSTLKIQPAKLEDSAVYLCASGLYTSGEQFFGPGTRLTVL.

Comments on this clonotype: A much larger clone lies a single base off, so this may be a read error. V gene TRBV12-3 or TRBV12-4 combines with J gene TRBJ1-5; TRBD1 matches 8 bases. The CDR3 sequence is 14 residues long. This CDR3 is CASSRGDRGQPHHF. CDR3 bases: TGTGCCAGCAGTCGGGGCGACAGGGGACAGCCCCACCATTTT.

This clonotype showed up just once. A read error may be the cause here, since a much bigger clone is one base away. The CDR3 region has the DNA TGTGCCAGCAGCAGGCGATCGAACACCGGGGAGCTGTTTTTT. Residues: CASSRRSNTGELFF. The chain has TRBV4-2 and TRBJ2-2; D gene uncertain. CDR1 and CDR2 (germline): LGHNA, YNFKEQ. This CDR3 region has 14 residues. The V end lost 5 bases, the J end lost 0 bases, and 7 bases lay between the germline ends.

This clonotype was recorded once. A read error is likely, as this CDR3 ends without the conserved phenylalanine or tryptophan. The chain combines TRBV29-1 with TRBJ2-7, with 9 bases fitting TRBD2. CDR3 size: 13 residues. From germline, CDR1 is SQVTM and CDR2 ANQGSEA. CDR3 sequence (DNA): TGCAGCGTTGATAGCGGGAGCGCCTACGTGCAGTACCTC. This encodes CSVDSGSAYVQYL.

This clonotype has a handful of counts. The rearrangement joins TRBV5-4 to TRBJ2-6, with unresolved D. V lost 4 bases and J lost 1, with 6 bases in between. Germline V CDR1 and CDR2: SGHNT, YYREEE (reference sequence). The CDR3 covers 14 residues. The CDR3 loop is CASSVTSGANVLTF. In nucleotides, the CDR3 is TGTGCCAGCAGCGTAACTTCTGGGGCCAACGTCCTGACTTTC.

As to this clonotype: With a much larger clone just one base away, this may be a read error. The V gene is TRBV4-3, the J gene TRBJ2-7; 10 bases are a match to TRBD2. From germline, CDR1 is LGHNA and CDR2 YSLEER. The CDR3 extends over 15 amino acids. After removal of 4 bases from V and 4 bases from J, the junction contained 7 bases not matched to a gene. As DNA, the CDR3 is TGCGCCAGCAGCCTAGAATGGACTAGCGGTTACGAGCAGTACTTC. It yields the protein CASSLEWTSGYEQYF.

Notes on this clonotype: The junction shows a germline mismatch at one end, possibly a read error. The V gene is TRBV6-1, the J gene TRBJ1-2, with D tentatively TRBD1 (5 bases). The V gene's germline CDR1 is MNHNS and CDR2 SASEGT. This CDR3 region has 15 residues. The CDR3 DNA reads as TGTGCCGGCAGTCGACCCCGGCAGGGATCCTATGGCTACACCTTC. Translated, it gives CAGSRPRQGSYGYTF.

Of note for this clonotype: At one end the junction does not follow the germline gene, possibly because of a read error. This chain links TRBV5-5 with TRBJ2-7, with 7 bases aligning to TRBD2. Germline values: CDR1 SGHKS, CDR2 YYEKEE (reference sequence). CDR3 length: 15 residues. This CDR3 is CASSLDTSVYNEQYF. In DNA form, the CDR3 reads TGTGCCAGCAGCTTGGACACTAGCGTGTACAACGAGCAATACTTC.